The 4 T cell receptor beta chains below come from one sample, sequenced in a study of blood T cell repertoires in COVID-19 (dated by TCRdb to 2018 to 2020). Library generation was performed with the immunoSEQ multiplex PCR assay. Held by TCRdb, this immuneACCESS table contains in-frame sequences only and omits some clones. Under half of the omission traces to an unresolved V gene where checked; the cause of the rest is unknown. Across this sample there are 75,000 to 95,000 clones, with 80% to 90% seen only once. The top ten hold roughly 6.2% of the sample. The sequenced sample was peripheral blood. The receptors originated from a man aged 50 or older with active COVID-19.

The genes are TRBV6-5 and TRBJ1-1, with 7 bases lining up with TRBD1. The CDR3 contains 16 residues. The ends lost 0 bases at V and 0 bases at J; junction bases unmatched: 4. The germline V gene encodes CDR1 MNHEY and CDR2 SVGAGI. CDR3: CASSYSTGLMNTEAFF. As DNA, the CDR3 is TGTGCCAGCAGTTACTCGACAGGGCTCATGAACACTGAAGCTTTCTTT.

This clone was seen once. This chain joins TRBV7-2 and TRBJ2-3; D is perhaps TRBD2 (5 bases). Germline loops: CDR1 SGHTA, CDR2 FQGNSA. Trimming pared 4 bases from V and 0 bases from J, leaving 11 bases between. This CDR3 has 15 amino acids. The CDR3 DNA sequence: TGTGCCAGCAGCTCCACAGCGGTCAGCACAGATACGCAGTATTTT. This gives the protein CASSSTAVSTDTQYF.

This clone occurred once. V is TRBV9 and J is TRBJ1-5; D gene unclear. This CDR3 has 16 amino acids. Germline V gives CDR1 SGDLS, CDR2 YYNGEE. The germline V and J ends were trimmed by 4 bases and 2 bases, with 16 bases remaining between them. In DNA, the CDR3 is TGTGCCAGCAGCCCCCATGACCGGGGAGGCAATCAGCCCCAGCATTTT. This encodes CASSPHDRGGNQPQHF.

The V gene is TRBV7-3, the J gene TRBJ2-3; D gene unclear. Germline V gene lookup returns CDR1 SGHTA and CDR2 FQGTGA. V was cut by 2 bases and J by 9 bases, with 9 bases left in between. This CDR3 has 12 amino acids. The CDR3 region is CASSLVFSTQYF. The CDR3 DNA is TGTGCCAGCAGCTTAGTGTTCTCGACGCAGTATTTT.